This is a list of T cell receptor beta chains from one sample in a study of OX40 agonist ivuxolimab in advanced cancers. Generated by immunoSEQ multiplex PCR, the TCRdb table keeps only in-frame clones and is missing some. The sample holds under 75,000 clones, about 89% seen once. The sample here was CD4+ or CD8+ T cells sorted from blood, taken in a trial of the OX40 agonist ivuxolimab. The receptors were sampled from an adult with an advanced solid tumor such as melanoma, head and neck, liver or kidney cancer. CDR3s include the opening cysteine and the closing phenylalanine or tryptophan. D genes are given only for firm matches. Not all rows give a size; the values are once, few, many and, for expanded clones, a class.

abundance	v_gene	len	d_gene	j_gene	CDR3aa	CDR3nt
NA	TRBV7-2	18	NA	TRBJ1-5	CASSLKVEGFRGNQPQHF	TGTGCCAGCAGCTTAAAGGTCGAGGGCTTTAGGGGCAATCAGCCCCAGCATTTT
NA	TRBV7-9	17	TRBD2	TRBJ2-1	CASSFTSAEGILNEQFF	TGTGCCAGCAGCTTTACTAGCGCTGAAGGAATCTTGAATGAGCAGTTCTTC
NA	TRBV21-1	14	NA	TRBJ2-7	CASSSRQGRHEQYF	TGTGCCAGCAGCTCCCGACAGGGAAGACACGAGCAGTACTTC
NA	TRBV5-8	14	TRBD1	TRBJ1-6	CASSSRQGISPLHF	TGTGCCAGCAGCTCACGACAGGGAATATCACCCCTCCACTTT
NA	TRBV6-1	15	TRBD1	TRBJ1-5	CASREQGAPNQPQHF	TGTGCCAGCAGAGAACAGGGGGCACCCAATCAGCCCCAGCATTTT
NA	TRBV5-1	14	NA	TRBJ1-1	CASSLAGRETEAFF	TGCGCCAGCAGCTTGGCCGGGAGGGAAACTGAAGCTTTCTTT
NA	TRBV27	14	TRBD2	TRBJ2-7	CASSPGLEINEQYF	TGTGCCAGCAGCCCGGGACTAGAAATCAACGAGCAGTACTTC
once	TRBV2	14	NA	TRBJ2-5	CASRENSPKETQYF	TGTGCCAGCAGAGAAAACTCGCCCAAAGAGACCCAGTACTTC
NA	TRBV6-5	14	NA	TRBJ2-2	CASRWDGNTGELFF	TGTGCCAGCAGGTGGGACGGGAACACCGGGGAGCTGTTTTTT
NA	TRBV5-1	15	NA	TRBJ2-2	CASPRAGRGTGELFF	TGCGCCAGCCCTAGAGCGGGCCGAGGGACCGGGGAGCTGTTTTTT
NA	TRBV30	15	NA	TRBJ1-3	CAWSRSRGPGNTIYF	TGTGCCTGGAGTCGGTCCAGGGGACCTGGAAACACCATATATTTT
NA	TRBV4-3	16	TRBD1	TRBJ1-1	CASSQDRDRRNTEAFF	TGCGCCAGCAGCCAAGACCGGGACAGGAGGAACACTGAAGCTTTCTTT
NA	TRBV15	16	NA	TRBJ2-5	CATSRDGGGYQETQYF	TGTGCCACCAGCAGAGATGGAGGGGGCTACCAAGAGACCCAGTACTTC
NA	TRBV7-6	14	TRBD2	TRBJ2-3	CASSYGTTTDTQYF	TGTGCCAGCAGCTATGGGACTACCACAGATACGCAGTATTTT
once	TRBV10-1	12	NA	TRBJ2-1	CASSENNNEQFF	TGCGCCAGCAGTGAGAACAACAATGAGCAGTTCTTC
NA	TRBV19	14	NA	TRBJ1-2	CASSIARTAHGYTF	TGTGCCAGTAGTATAGCTAGGACTGCCCATGGCTACACCTTC
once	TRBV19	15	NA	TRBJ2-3	CASQGPDSLTDTQYF	TGTGCCAGTCAAGGCCCGGACTCCCTCACGGATACGCAGTATTTT
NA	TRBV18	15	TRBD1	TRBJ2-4	CASSQDRLAKNIQYF	TGTGCCAGCTCACAGGACAGGCTAGCCAAAAACATTCAGTACTTC
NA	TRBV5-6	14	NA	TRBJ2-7	CASSFPGPAYEQYF	TGTGCCAGCAGCTTTCCGGGGCCGGCCTACGAGCAGTACTTC
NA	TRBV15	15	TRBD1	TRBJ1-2	CATSSRDRGNYGYTF	TGTGCCACCAGCTCCCGGGACAGGGGGAACTATGGCTACACCTTC
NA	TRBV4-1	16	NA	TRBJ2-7	CASSQVYVAVTYEQYF	TGCGCCAGCAGCCAAGTTTACGTGGCCGTAACCTACGAGCAGTACTTC
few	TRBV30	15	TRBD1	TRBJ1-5	CAWSAGGRVNQPQHF	TGTGCCTGGAGCGCAGGGGGCAGGGTAAATCAGCCCCAGCATTTT
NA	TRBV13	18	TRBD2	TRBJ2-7	CASSKRRLAGGQVPEQYF	TGTGCCAGCAGTAAAAGGCGCCTAGCGGGAGGGCAAGTCCCCGAGCAGTACTTC
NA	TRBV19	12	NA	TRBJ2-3	CASSTRTDTQYF	TGTGCCAGTAGTACCCGCACAGATACGCAGTATTTT
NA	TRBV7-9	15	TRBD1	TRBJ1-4	CASSPDRGTNEKLFF	TGTGCCAGCAGCCCCGACAGGGGTACTAATGAAAAACTGTTTTTT
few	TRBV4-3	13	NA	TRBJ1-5	CASSQDYGQPQHF	TGCGCCAGCAGCCAAGATTATGGGCAGCCCCAGCATTTT